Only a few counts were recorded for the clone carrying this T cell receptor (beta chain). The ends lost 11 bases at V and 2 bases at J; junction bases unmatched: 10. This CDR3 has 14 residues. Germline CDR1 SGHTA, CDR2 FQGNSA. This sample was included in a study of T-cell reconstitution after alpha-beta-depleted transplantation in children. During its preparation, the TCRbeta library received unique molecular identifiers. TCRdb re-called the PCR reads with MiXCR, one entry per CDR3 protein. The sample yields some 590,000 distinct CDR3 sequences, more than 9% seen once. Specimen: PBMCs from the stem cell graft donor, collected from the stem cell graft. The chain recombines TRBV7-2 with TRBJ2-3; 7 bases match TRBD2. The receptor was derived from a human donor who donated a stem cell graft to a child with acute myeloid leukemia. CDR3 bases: TGTGCCGCAGGCAGGGAGGGGATCACAGATACGCAGTATTTT. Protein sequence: CAAGREGITDTQYF. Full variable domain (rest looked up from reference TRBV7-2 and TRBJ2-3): GAGVSQSPSNKVTEKGKDVELRCDPISGHTALYWYRQSLGQGLEFLIYFQGNSAPDKSGLPSDRFSAERTGGSVSTLTIQRTQQEDSAVYLCAAGREGITDTQYFGPGTRLTVL.